Listed below are T cell receptor beta chains from one sample, sequenced in a study of cytomegalovirus exposure and HLA in healthy donors. The repertoire was sequenced with immunoSEQ multiplex PCR; TCRdb's copy has only in-frame clones and lacks some. The data hold under 150,000 clones, with about 79% observed a single time. The sequenced sample was PBMCs. Source of these receptors: a man aged 35 to 55 in good health and CMV-seropositive. Both conserved end residues are part of each CDR3. The D gene is left open where the match is weak. A row's size may be missing; if present it is once, few, many or a size class.

V	size	D	J	DNA	CDR3
TRBV7-9	.	.	TRBJ2-7	TGTTCCAGCAGCCCGGGTAACTACGAGCAGTACTTC	CSSSPGNYEQYF
TRBV19	.	.	TRBJ2-1	TGTGCCAGTACCCCCCATCGGGACTTTGACAATGAGCAGTTCTTC	CASTPHRDFDNEQFF
TRBV5-1	.	TRBD1	TRBJ1-5	TGCGCCAGCAGCACAACAGGGGGTCCCCAGCCCCAGCATTTT	CASSTTGGPQPQHF
TRBV10-3	.	.	TRBJ1-2	TGTGCCATCTCCTTTGGGGGGGGCTATGGCTACACCTTC	CAISFGGGYGYTF
TRBV30	.	TRBD1	TRBJ1-2	TGTGCCTGGAGTGCACAGGACAGGGCCTTTAACTATGGCTACACCTTC	CAWSAQDRAFNYGYTF
TRBV7-8	.	.	TRBJ2-7	TGTGCCAGCAGCTTAAAACAGGACTACGAGCAGTACTTC	CASSLKQDYEQYF
TRBV10-2	.	TRBD2	TRBJ2-7	TGCGCCAGCAAGGGACTAGCGGGCGGCGAGCAGTACTTC	CASKGLAGGEQYF
TRBV5-1	.	TRBD1	TRBJ2-5	TGCGCCAGCAGCCAAGAAAGGACAGGGGAGACCCAGTACTTC	CASSQERTGETQYF
TRBV5-4	.	.	TRBJ2-2	TGTGCCAGCAGCTTGCTGGGACTCAGGAACACCGGGGAGCTGTTTTTT	CASSLLGLRNTGELFF
TRBV14	.	.	TRBJ1-3	TGTGCCAGCAGCGTACTCGCAGGGTATGGAAACACCATATATTTT	CASSVLAGYGNTIYF
TRBV10-3	.	.	TRBJ2-5	TGTGCCATCAGTGAGTCTGGACTCGAAAAAGGGACCCAGTACTTC	CAISESGLEKGTQYF
TRBV7-9	.	TRBD1	TRBJ2-5	TGTGCCAGCAGCCCGAGGCGGACAGGGGGAGAAGAGACCCAGTACTTC	CASSPRRTGGEETQYF
TRBV7-8	.	.	TRBJ1-5	TGTGCCAGCAGCGAACACCGACAGGGCAATCAGCCCCAGCATTTT	CASSEHRQGNQPQHF
TRBV5-6	.	TRBD1	TRBJ2-2	TGTGCCAGCAGCCCGTTTAGGGACAGGGGAACCGGGGAGCTGTTTTTT	CASSPFRDRGTGELFF
TRBV5-6	.	TRBD1	TRBJ1-1	TGTGCCAGCAGCGGATTGACAGGGGGCGGGGTAGCTTTCTTT	CASSGLTGGGVAFF
TRBV20-1	.	.	TRBJ2-5	TGCAGTGCTAGGGCGGAGACGGCCCAGTACTTC	CSARAETAQYF
TRBV7-9	.	.	TRBJ2-1	TGTGCCAGCAGCCGTGCCCAGGGGGGCAATGAGCAGTTCTTC	CASSRAQGGNEQFF
TRBV6-6	.	.	TRBJ2-4	TGTGCCATTACCCAGGCAGGTCAAAACATTCAGTACTTC	CAITQAGQNIQYF
TRBV6-5	.	.	TRBJ1-2	TGTGCCAGCAGTTCGGACGGGAGGTTCTATGGCTACACCTTC	CASSSDGRFYGYTF
TRBV7-6	.	.	TRBJ2-7	TGTGCCAGCAGCTTAGGCTCCGGCTCCTACGAGCAGTACTTC	CASSLGSGSYEQYF
TRBV6-1	.	.	TRBJ1-4	TGTGCCAGCAGCCTACTACGGACAACTAATGAAAAACTGTTTTTT	CASSLLRTTNEKLFF
TRBV6-6	.	TRBD1	TRBJ1-1	TGTGCCAGCAGTACATCACAGGGGGCAGTCGCTGAAGCTTTCTTT	CASSTSQGAVAEAFF
TRBV19	few	.	TRBJ2-4	TGTGCCAGTAGTATTTCCGGACAGTCGGGCATTCAGTACTTC	CASSISGQSGIQYF
TRBV6-5	few	.	TRBJ2-7	TGTGCCAGCAGTAGAGCCAGGGGAAGCTACGAGCAGTACTTC	CASSRARGSYEQYF
TRBV5-8	.	.	TRBJ1-3	TGTGCCAGCAGCTTGTCGGGGGGCTCTGGAAACACCATATATTTT	CASSLSGGSGNTIYF
TRBV30	.	.	TRBJ2-7	TGTGCCTGGAGTGACAGCTACGAGCAGTACTTC	CAWSDSYEQYF
TRBV27	.	TRBD1	TRBJ2-2	TGTGCCAGCAGTTCACTAACAGGGGGTAGCACCGGGGAGCTGTTTTTT	CASSSLTGGSTGELFF
TRBV5-1	once	.	TRBJ2-3	TGCGCCAGCACCTGGGGGGTGGGAGATACGCAGTATTTT	CASTWGVGDTQYF
TRBV6-5	.	.	TRBJ2-2	TGTGCCAGCAGTTACTCAGGGGTGGGCACCGGGGAGCTGTTTTTT	CASSYSGVGTGELFF
TRBV7-3	once	TRBD2	TRBJ2-1	TGTGCCAGCAGCTCGGGGACTAGCGGCTACACTGAGCAGTTCTTC	CASSSGTSGYTEQFF
TRBV30	.	TRBD2	TRBJ2-7	TGTGCCTGGAGCGGGGGGGTTCCCTCGTTGCAGTACTTC	CAWSGGVPSLQYF
TRBV30	.	.	TRBJ1-2	TGTGCCTGGAGTCGAGGAGATGGCTACACCTTC	CAWSRGDGYTF
TRBV18	.	TRBD1	TRBJ2-4	TGTGCCAGCTCACCCCGACAGGGGGGGAACATTCAGTACTTC	CASSPRQGGNIQYF
TRBV30	.	.	TRBJ2-7	TGTGCCTGGAGTCTGCGGTCCGAGCAGTACTTC	CAWSLRSEQYF
TRBV6-5	few	TRBD1	TRBJ1-4	TGTGCCAGCAGTTACGCCGGACAGGGGGGAAAACTGTTTTTT	CASSYAGQGGKLFF
TRBV10-3	few	TRBD2	TRBJ2-7	TGTGCCATCAGTGCTACTAGCGGGGGGAATGTGATCCGCGAGCAGTACTTC	CAISATSGGNVIREQYF
TRBV10-1	.	TRBD2	TRBJ2-5	TGCGCCAGCAGCACGGACGGGGGGGAGACCCAGTACTTC	CASSTDGGETQYF
TRBV4-3	.	TRBD2	TRBJ2-3	TGCGCCAGCAGCCACTCACCGGGACTAGCGGGGGGGGTTACGCAGTATTTT	CASSHSPGLAGGVTQYF
TRBV11-2	.	.	TRBJ2-1	TGTGCCAGCAGCTTAGGGCCCGAGGGATACAATGAGCAGTTCTTC	CASSLGPEGYNEQFF
TRBV2	.	TRBD2	TRBJ2-1	TGTGCCAGCAGTGTGACTAGCGGGGCGTACAATGAGCAGTTCTTC	CASSVTSGAYNEQFF
TRBV27	.	TRBD1	TRBJ1-2	TGTGCCAGCAGATCGACAGGGAACTATGGCTACACCTTC	CASRSTGNYGYTF
TRBV5-4	.	.	TRBJ1-2	TGTGCCAGCAGCTTACCCGGACAGAGTCTCTATGGCTACACCTTC	CASSLPGQSLYGYTF
TRBV7-8	.	TRBD2	TRBJ2-1	TGTGCCAGCAGCTTAGCGCTAGCGGGAGTAGATGAGCAGTTCTTC	CASSLALAGVDEQFF
TRBV7-2	.	.	TRBJ1-2	TGTGCCAGTCGCGACAGGCGAACTAACTATGGCTACACCTTC	CASRDRRTNYGYTF
TRBV27	.	TRBD2	TRBJ2-3	TGTGCCGAAGGCGGGACTAGCGAGAATCCAGATACGCAGTATTTT	CAEGGTSENPDTQYF
TRBV5-6	.	.	TRBJ1-4	TGTGCCAGCAGCGGGAGGACGGTTAATGAAAAACTGTTTTTT	CASSGRTVNEKLFF
TRBV4-3	.	.	TRBJ2-3	TGCGCCAGCAGCCCGACTATTAATCCGCATACGCAGTATTTT	CASSPTINPHTQYF
TRBV2	.	TRBD2	TRBJ2-1	TGTGCCAGCAGTGCATGGGGACTAGGCCAAGGATACAATGAGCAGTTCTTC	CASSAWGLGQGYNEQFF
TRBV6-6	.	.	TRBJ2-7	TGTGCCAGCAGGCTGACAGGTTACTCCTACGAGCAGTACTTC	CASRLTGYSYEQYF
TRBV7-2	.	.	TRBJ1-2	TGTGCCAGCAGTCAGACAGGAACGGGCTACACCTTC	CASSQTGTGYTF
TRBV5-4	.	.	TRBJ2-3	TGTGCCAGCAGCTCACCCACGGAGGGGAGGAACACAGATACGCAGTATTTT	CASSSPTEGRNTDTQYF
TRBV5-4	.	TRBD1	TRBJ1-1	TGTGCCAGCACGGTAAAGACAGGGTGGGACACTGAAGCTTTCTTT	CASTVKTGWDTEAFF
TRBV30	.	TRBD2	TRBJ2-3	TGTGCCTGGAGTGTGGGGAATAGCGGGGGAGTAGATACGCAGTATTTT	CAWSVGNSGGVDTQYF
TRBV9	.	.	TRBJ1-1	TGTGCCAGCAGCGTAGTACGCGGGAACACTGAAGCTTTCTTT	CASSVVRGNTEAFF
TRBV28	.	TRBD1	TRBJ1-5	TGTGCCAGCAGCCGGACAGGGAGCAATCAGCCCCAGCATTTT	CASSRTGSNQPQHF
TRBV7-9	.	.	TRBJ1-5	TGTGCCAGCCAGACAGATAGCAATCAGCCCCAGCATTTT	CASQTDSNQPQHF
TRBV29-1	once	.	TRBJ2-2	TGCAGCGTTGAAGTCCTTACCCCGGGGGGGGAGCTGTTTTTT	CSVEVLTPGGELFF
TRBV25-1	.	.	TRBJ1-1	TGTGCCAGCAGTCGACAGACGAACACTGAAGCTTTCTTT	CASSRQTNTEAFF